The 25 T cell receptor beta chains listed next were all sequenced from one sample in a study of blood T cell repertoires in COVID-19 (dated by TCRdb to 2018 to 2020). Library preparation employed the immunoSEQ multiplex PCR assay. Held by TCRdb, this immuneACCESS table contains in-frame sequences only and omits some clones. Under half of the omission traces to an unresolved V gene where checked; the cause of the rest is unknown. The sample records some 100,000 clones, about 90% of which are singletons. The ten largest clones represent roughly 17% of the sample. Specimen: peripheral blood. The receptors were gathered from a man in his fifties or sixties with acute or convalescent COVID-19.

This sequence joins TRBV20-1 and TRBJ1-1; D may be TRBD1 (5 bases). V was clipped by 3 bases and J by 6 bases, with 8 bases between them. This CDR3 is 11 amino acids long. Germline-derived CDR1 and CDR2 are DFQATT and SNEGSKA (reference sequence). CDR3 in amino acids: CSARETAEAFF. CDR3 nucleotides: TGCAGTGCTAGGGAGACAGCTGAAGCTTTCTTT.

This clone was picked up one time. This chain links TRBV15 with TRBJ2-1; weak D call: TRBD2 (5 bases). CDR1 and CDR2 (germline): LNHNV, YYDKDF (reference sequence). This CDR3 has 16 amino acids. Trimming took 0 bases from V and 3 from J, leaving 12 bases between them. This CDR3 reads CATSRDRSGGYNEQFF. Written as DNA, the CDR3 is TGTGCCACCAGCAGAGATAGAAGCGGCGGCTACAATGAGCAGTTCTTC.

This clone was picked up one time. The V gene is TRBV5-1, the J gene TRBJ1-5; D is uncertain. The V gene's germline CDR1 is SGHRS and CDR2 YFSETQ. V gave up 0 bases and J gave up 0 bases, with 7 bases separating them. The CDR3 extends over 15 amino acids. The CDR3 sequence: CASSLGSGSNQPQHF. CDR3 sequence (DNA): TGCGCCAGCAGCTTGGGGTCAGGTAGCAATCAGCCCCAGCATTTT.

This chain uses TRBV7-2 with TRBJ1-6; D is perhaps TRBD1 (6 bases). Trimming left V 3 bases short and J 6 bases short, with 12 bases between. This CDR3 has 15 residues. Germline CDR1 SGHTA, CDR2 FQGNSA. Here the CDR3 reads CASSLTGGLNSPLHF. For the CDR3, the DNA is TGTGCCAGCAGCTTGACAGGAGGCCTTAATTCACCCCTCCACTTT.

The rearrangement joins TRBV28 to TRBJ1-1; D may be TRBD1 (5 bases). The V gene lost 5 bases and the J gene lost 10 bases, with 11 bases spanning the gap. The CDR3 covers 11 residues. Per germline, CDR1 MDHEN and CDR2 SYDVKM. The CDR3 loop reads CASSPNQGAFF. The CDR3 DNA reads TGTGCCAGCAGTCCAAACCAGGGAGCTTTCTTT.

V gene TRBV28 combines with J gene TRBJ1-1, with TRBD1 matching over 7 bases. V dropped 6 bases and J dropped 4; count of bases not matched to a gene: 11. In germline, CDR1 is MDHEN, CDR2 SYDVKM. The CDR3 contains 15 residues. The CDR3 is CASSTWTGSVTEAFF. DNA for the CDR3: TGTGCCAGCAGCACCTGGACAGGTTCGGTCACTGAAGCTTTCTTT.

The rearrangement links TRBV5-4 to TRBJ1-2, with TRBD1 matching 10 bases. This CDR3 has 14 amino acids. V lost 0 bases and J lost 9; bases outside the gene matches: 5. Germline CDR1 is SGHNT and CDR2 is YYREEE (reference sequence). CDR3 DNA sequence: TGTGCCAGCAGCTTGGTGGGACAGGGGCTACGCTACACCTTC. Translation gives CASSLVGQGLRYTF.

The J gene is TRBJ1-1, the V gene TRBV25-1, with TRBD1 identical over 11 bases. This CDR3 contains 14 residues. CDR1 MGHDK and CDR2 SYGVNS come from the germline V gene. V dropped 4 bases and J dropped 6; count of bases not matched to a gene: 4. The CDR3 reads CASSGGTGGSEAFF. The CDR3 bases are TGTGCCAGCAGTGGAGGGACAGGGGGGTCTGAAGCTTTCTTT.

This sequence joins TRBV18 and TRBJ1-4, with D perhaps matching TRBD1 (6 bases). V shed 6 bases and J shed 6 bases, with 14 bases lying between them. The V gene's germline CDR1 is KGHSH and CDR2 LQKENI. The CDR3 extends over 14 amino acids. The CDR3 coding sequence is TGTGCCAGCTCCCGGGGGGGGCTTGATGAAAAACTGTTTTTT. It specifies CASSRGGLDEKLFF.

This chain connects TRBV5-1 to TRBJ2-3; 7 nucleotides align to TRBD1. V lost 2 bases to trimming and J lost 1 base; unmatched junction nucleotides: 4. The CDR3 contains 15 residues. Per germline, CDR1 SGHRS and CDR2 YFSETQ. The CDR3 nucleotides are TGCGCCAGCAGCTTACTCGACAGGGGCACAGATACGCAGTATTTT. It specifies CASSLLDRGTDTQYF.

This clone was counted once. CDR3 DNA: TGTGCCAGCAGCCGTGGGGGGGAGAATTCACCCCTCCACTTT. It codes for CASSRGGENSPLHF. The chain carries TRBV28 and TRBJ1-6; D might be TRBD1 (5 bases). Trimming stripped 6 bases from V and 7 bases from J, with 13 bases between. Germline CDR1 MDHEN, CDR2 SYDVKM. The CDR3 has 14 residues.

This clone was counted once. This chain links TRBV10-3 with TRBJ2-2; 8 nucleotides align to TRBD2. Unmatched junction bases numbered 0, after V lost 6 bases and J lost 0 bases. CDR1 and CDR2 (germline): ENHRY, SYGVKD. The CDR3 has 14 amino acids. The CDR3 spells CAIRRGANTGELFF. The CDR3 nucleotides are TGTGCCATCAGGCGGGGGGCGAACACCGGGGAGCTGTTTTTT.

This chain links TRBV6-5 with TRBJ1-5; D is uncertain. CDR1 is MNHEY, CDR2 SVGAGI, per germline. V was trimmed by 6 bases and J by 2 bases, leaving 14 bases between them. The CDR3 is 15 residues long. The CDR3 loop is CASRSLIQGNQPQHF. For the CDR3, the DNA is TGTGCCAGCAGGTCACTTATTCAAGGCAATCAGCCCCAGCATTTT.

The rearrangement uses TRBV15 and TRBJ2-3, with 12 nucleotides matching TRBD2. Losses at the gene ends were 2 bases for V and 2 bases for J; bases not matched to a gene: 14. This CDR3 is built from 20 residues. Germline V gives CDR1 LNHNV, CDR2 YYDKDF (reference sequence). The CDR3 DNA reads TGTGCCACCAGCAGACCGACTAGCGGGGGCCACCGACGCCACACAGATACGCAGTATTTT. Residues: CATSRPTSGGHRRHTDTQYF. The full variable domain, in which reference TRBV15 and TRBJ2-3 provide the parts outside the CDR3, is DAMVIQNPRYQVTQFGKPVTLSCSQTLNHNVMYWYQQKSSQAPKLLFHYYDKDFNNEADTPDNFQSRRPNTSFCFLDIRSPGLGDTAMYLCATSRPTSGGHRRHTDTQYFGPGTRLTVL.

The CDR3 DNA reads TGTGCCAGCAGTTCGGCGGGGGCAAACAATGAGCAGTTCTTC. It is translated as CASSSAGANNEQFF. The chain recombines TRBV2 with TRBJ2-1; D is perhaps TRBD2 (7 bases). Germline CDR1 is SNHLY and CDR2 is FYNNEI. V dropped 5 bases and J dropped 5 bases, with 13 bases sitting between them. The CDR3 has 14 amino acids.

The chain links TRBV21-1 to TRBJ1-2. TRBV21-1 is noted as a pseudogene. The CDR3 covers 13 residues. DNA of the CDR3: TGTGCCAGCAGCAAAGCGCCGGGGGGAGGCTACACCTTC. Translating gives CASSKAPGGGYTF.

The rearrangement joins TRBV7-6 to TRBJ2-4; D possibly corresponds to TRBD1 (6 bases). The CDR3 length is 14 residues. Germline V gene data show CDR1 as SGHVS and CDR2 as FNYEAQ. The V gene lost 1 base and the J gene lost 9 bases, with 13 bases spanning the gap. The CDR3 loop reads CASSLEGVVGIQYF. CDR3 bases: TGTGCCAGCAGCTTAGAGGGGGTTGTCGGCATTCAGTACTTC.

The chain links TRBV7-2 to TRBJ1-2; 8 bases map to TRBD1. J lost 4 bases, V lost 1 base, and 5 bases had no gene match. The CDR3 length is 15 residues. Per germline, CDR1 SGHTA and CDR2 FQGNSA. This CDR3 is CASSLDHRGGYGYTF. The DNA for the CDR3 is TGTGCCAGCAGCTTAGACCACAGGGGGGGCTATGGCTACACCTTC. Together with reference TRBV7-2 and TRBJ1-2, the CDR3 gives the full variable domain: GAGVSQSPSNKVTEKGKDVELRCDPISGHTALYWYRQSLGQGLEFLIYFQGNSAPDKSGLPSDRFSAERTGGSVSTLTIQRTQQEDSAVYLCASSLDHRGGYGYTFGSGTRLTVV.

V is TRBV7-2 and J is TRBJ2-1; possibly TRBD2 for D (5 bases). This CDR3 spans 18 amino acids. The V end lost 1 base, the J end lost 2 bases, and 18 bases lay between the germline ends. Germline lookup yields CDR1 SGHTA and CDR2 FQGNSA. The CDR3 is CASSLGRFGGLPYNEQFF. CDR3 nucleotides: TGTGCCAGCAGCTTAGGCAGGTTTGGAGGTCTTCCCTACAATGAGCAGTTCTTC.

The chain links TRBV5-1 to TRBJ2-3, with TRBD2 as a possible D gene (6 bases). The V gene's germline CDR1 is SGHRS and CDR2 YFSETQ. The CDR3 is made up of 15 amino acids. Between the trimmed V and J ends, which lost 0 bases and 4 bases, there was a span of 12 bases. This chain's CDR3 is CASSLATGGADTQYF. The DNA for the CDR3 is TGCGCCAGCAGCTTGGCTACCGGGGGAGCAGATACGCAGTATTTT. Supplemented by reference TRBV5-1 and TRBJ2-3, the full variable domain reads KAGVTQTPRYLIKTRGQQVTLSCSPISGHRSVSWYQQTPGQGLQFLFEYFSETQRNKGNFPGRFSGRQFSNSRSEMNVSTLELGDSALYLCASSLATGGADTQYFGPGTRLTVL.

This clone was counted a few times. This chain connects TRBV27 to TRBJ1-6, with D possibly being TRBD1 (6 bases). CDR1 MNHEY and CDR2 SMNVEV come from the germline V gene (reference sequence). V lost 3 bases and J 5 bases, leaving 14 bases between the germline ends. CDR3 length equals 16 residues. The DNA for the CDR3 is TGTGCCAGCAGTTTTTTAGTCAGGGGAGATAATTCACCCCTCCACTTT. Encoded protein: CASSFLVRGDNSPLHF.

In its sample, this clone was seen once. The chain is built from TRBV27 and TRBJ1-1; D ambiguous. The CDR3 covers 14 residues. Germline V gene lookup returns CDR1 MNHEY and CDR2 SMNVEV (reference sequence). V was pared by 0 bases and J by 6 bases, with 11 bases between. The CDR3 loop is CASSLSVGVAEAFF. CDR3 DNA sequence: TGTGCCAGCAGTTTATCGGTTGGAGTCGCTGAAGCTTTCTTT.

V gene TRBV6-5 combines with J gene TRBJ1-6, with TRBD1 matching 10 bases. Trimming at V came to 8 bases and at J to 10 bases, leaving 8 bases not matched to a gene. CDR1 is MNHEY, CDR2 SVGAGI, per germline. The CDR3 spans 14 residues. CDR3 sequence: CASGSGTGVSPLHF. CDR3 DNA: TGTGCCAGCGGATCCGGGACAGGGGTGTCACCCCTCCACTTT.

The V call is TRBV7-3, the J call TRBJ1-1, with 7 bases that match TRBD1. The CDR3 has 13 amino acids. Trimming removed 2 bases from V and 10 bases from J; junction bases left unmatched: 7. CDR1 is SGHTA and CDR2 is FQGTGA in the germline V gene. This CDR3 reads CASSLGLQGVAFF. CDR3 DNA sequence: TGTGCCAGCAGCTTAGGTCTCCAGGGGGTAGCTTTCTTT.

The count of this clone is one. This chain links TRBV5-1 with TRBJ1-1, with D uncertain. Germline CDR1 reads SGHRS; CDR2 reads YFSETQ. V dropped 0 bases and J dropped 1 base, with 10 bases sitting between them. This CDR3 contains 15 residues. CDR3 DNA sequence: TGCGCCAGCAGCTTGGGTGGTTTGGCGAACACTGAAGCTTTCTTT. It specifies CASSLGGLANTEAFF.